This is a list of T cell receptor beta chains from one sample in a study of shared clonotypes between healthy human individuals. Libraries were prepared by immunoSEQ multiplex PCR; TCRdb keeps only in-frame clonotypes and omits some of them. The repertoire holds 2 million or so clones, with roughly 95% as singletons. The sequencing input was naive CD8+ T cells sorted from blood. Every receptor here comes from a man between 18 and 35 years old in good health. The CDR3 runs from the conserved cysteine through the conserved F or W. A D gene is named only where the DNA matches it firmly. A row's size may be missing; if present it is once, few, many or a size class.

>TRBD2|TRBJ2-3|TRBV7-9|.
TGTGCCAGCAGCCCCTCGGGGAGGGGTTTCACAGATACGCAGTATTTT
CASSPSGRGFTDTQYF
>.|TRBJ2-7|TRBV28|.
TGTGCCAGCAGTGAAGGCCTATACGAGCAGTACTTC
CASSEGLYEQYF
>TRBD1|TRBJ2-7|TRBV10-3|few
TGTGCCATTACAGGGGGCAGGCGCGACGAGCAGTACTTC
CAITGGRRDEQYF
>.|TRBJ2-1|TRBV10-2|.
TGCGCCAGCAGTGAGTCCTGGGCGAGCTCCTACAATGAGCAGTTCTTC
CASSESWASSYNEQFF
>.|TRBJ1-1|TRBV2|.
TGTGCCAGCAGTGGGGCGGGCCCATACACTGAAGCTTTCTTT
CASSGAGPYTEAFF
>.|TRBJ2-1|TRBV21-1|.
TGTGCCAGCAGCAAAGGAGTAAGTGACTACAATGAGCAGTTCTTC
CASSKGVSDYNEQFF
>TRBD2|TRBJ2-1|TRBV4-3|.
TGCGCCAGCAGCCAAGTCCTAGCGGGAGTTATTGAGCAGTTCTTC
CASSQVLAGVIEQFF
>TRBD2|TRBJ2-2|TRBV7-2|.
TGTGCCAGCAGCTTCACTAGCGGGGGGGCCGGGGAGCTGTTTTTT
CASSFTSGGAGELFF
>TRBD2|TRBJ2-3|TRBV28|.
TGTGCCAGCAGTTACGCGGGGGCAGATACGCAGTATTTT
CASSYAGADTQYF
>.|TRBJ2-5|TRBV4-1|.
TGCGCCAGCAGCCAAGACGGCGAGGGGCCAAGGACCCAGTACTTC
CASSQDGEGPRTQYF
>TRBD2|TRBJ2-2|TRBV6-5|.
TGTGCCAGCAATAGCGGGAGTGGTACAGGGGGGGAGCTGTTTTTT
CASNSGSGTGGELFF
>.|TRBJ2-2|TRBV6-6|.
TGTGCCGTCTCTTACGCCGGGGAGCTGTTTTTT
CAVSYAGELFF
>.|TRBJ2-7|TRBV6-6|.
TGTGCCAGCAGTGAGGACAGCCTCTCCTACGAGCAGTACTTC
CASSEDSLSYEQYF
>.|TRBJ1-5|TRBV9|.
TGTGCCAGCAGCGCAGAGGGGCTTCAGCCCCAGCATTTT
CASSAEGLQPQHF
>.|TRBJ2-3|TRBV5-6|.
TGTGCCAGCAGCTTGGGAGGATGGGGCACAGATACGCAGTATTTT
CASSLGGWGTDTQYF
>TRBD1|TRBJ1-3|TRBV29-1|.
TGCAGCGTTGCAGGGGGGGGCTCTCCTGGAAACACCATATATTTT
CSVAGGGSPGNTIYF
>TRBD1|TRBJ1-2|TRBV7-9|.
TGTGCCAGCAGCGGGACAGGGTTAAACTATGGCTACACCTTC
CASSGTGLNYGYTF
>.|TRBJ2-1|TRBV29-1|.
TGCAGCGTTGATGAGGACTACAATGAGCAGTTCTTC
CSVDEDYNEQFF
>.|TRBJ2-7|TRBV27|.
TGTGCCAGCAGTTTCGGGGCCGAGCAGTACTTC
CASSFGAEQYF
>.|TRBJ2-5|TRBV5-5|.
TGTGCCAGCAGCTTTTTCAGAGCAGAGCAAGAGACCCAGTACTTC
CASSFFRAEQETQYF
>.|TRBJ2-7|TRBV5-4|.
TGTGCCAGCAGCTTGGGAGGGGACTACGAGCAGTACTTC
CASSLGGDYEQYF
>.|TRBJ1-5|TRBV27|.
TGTGCCAGCAGTTATATTGGGACGGAAGGCAATCAGCCCCAGCATTTT
CASSYIGTEGNQPQHF
>TRBD2|TRBJ2-7|TRBV5-1|.
TGCGCCAGCAGCTTGACTAGCGGGGGCAACGAGCAGTACTTC
CASSLTSGGNEQYF
>.|TRBJ1-4|TRBV5-1|.
TGCGCCAGCAGCTTCCCGGGACCCGAGCTGTTTTTT
CASSFPGPELFF
>.|TRBJ2-7|TRBV9|.
TGTGCCAGCAGCGCCGGAGGGGCGAGCTACGAGCAGTACTTC
CASSAGGASYEQYF
>TRBD2|TRBJ2-7|TRBV7-6|.
TGTGCCAGCAGCTTAGCAGCTAGCCTAGCGGAATCCTACGAGCAGTACTTC
CASSLAASLAESYEQYF
>.|TRBJ2-3|TRBV5-4|once
TGTGCCAGCAGCTTGGACCTAGGGGGAAGCACAGATACGCAGTATTTT
CASSLDLGGSTDTQYF
>.|TRBJ2-5|TRBV11-2|once
TGTGCCAGCAGCCTAGGACAGTACCAAGAGACCCAGTACTTC
CASSLGQYQETQYF
>.|TRBJ2-5|TRBV2|.
TGTGCCAGCAGCCTTTCGATCCCCCAAGAGACCCAGTACTTC
CASSLSIPQETQYF
>.|TRBJ2-4|TRBV11-3|.
TGTGCCAGCAGCCTCCGGGGGGCAGGTGCCAAAAACATTCAGTACTTC
CASSLRGAGAKNIQYF
>.|TRBJ2-7|TRBV27|.
TGTGCCAGCAGTTCCCAGGGGTCCTACGAGCAGTACTTC
CASSSQGSYEQYF
>.|TRBJ2-1|TRBV7-6|.
TGTGCCAGCAGCTTAGTTCCTCCGGGAGAAGGGTACAATGAGCAGTTCTTC
CASSLVPPGEGYNEQFF
>TRBD1|TRBJ2-7|TRBV27|.
TGTGCCAGCAGTGTCGGGACAGGGGGCGAGCAGTACTTC
CASSVGTGGEQYF
>.|TRBJ1-1|TRBV4-3|.
TGCGCCAGCAGCTACTCGGACCAGAACACTGAAGCTTTCTTT
CASSYSDQNTEAFF
>.|TRBJ2-3|TRBV7-9|.
TGTGCCAGCAGCTTAGGCGAGAATACGCAGTATTTT
CASSLGENTQYF
>.|TRBJ1-1|TRBV28|.
TGTGCCAGCACACCTGCCGGCGGAGATAGCACTGAAGCTTTCTTT
CASTPAGGDSTEAFF
>.|TRBJ2-2|TRBV7-9|.
TGTGCCAACCCGCCGGGGCGGCAGAACACCGGGGAGCTGTTTTTT
CANPPGRQNTGELFF
>.|TRBJ1-6|TRBV28|.
TGTGCCAGCATATACAGGGATTCGGTTAATTCACCCCTCCACTTT
CASIYRDSVNSPLHF
>TRBD1|TRBJ2-2|TRBV11-2|.
TGTGCCAGCAGCTTTGGCAGGGGGCAAGGGACCGGGGAGCTGTTTTTT
CASSFGRGQGTGELFF
>TRBD2|TRBJ2-1|TRBV9|.
TGTGCCAGCAGCGACTCTAGCGGGAGTACCTACAATGAGCAGTTCTTC
CASSDSSGSTYNEQFF
>.|TRBJ1-4|TRBV7-9|.
TGTGCCAGCAGCCCCGAAGAGAGGCCGGAAAAACTGTTTTTT
CASSPEERPEKLFF
>TRBD1|TRBJ1-1|TRBV9|.
TGTGCCAGCAGCGCCGGGACAGGAGATCCTGAAGCTTTCTTT
CASSAGTGDPEAFF
>TRBD1|TRBJ2-2|TRBV4-3|.
TGCGCCAGCAGCCAAGGACAGGGCGGCTTCGGGGAGCTGTTTTTT
CASSQGQGGFGELFF
>.|TRBJ2-7|TRBV5-1|.
TGCGCCAGCGAACGGGACGTCGGGGGCGAGCAGTACTTC
CASERDVGGEQYF
>TRBD2|TRBJ2-1|TRBV6-1|.
TGTGCCAGCACAAGACTAGCGGGGGGCGGGAATGAGCAGTTCTTC
CASTRLAGGGNEQFF
>.|TRBJ2-3|TRBV5-8|.
TGTGCCAGCAGTACCGGGACTAGCACAGATACGCAGTATTTT
CASSTGTSTDTQYF
>TRBD2|TRBJ2-7|TRBV27|.
TGTGCCAGCAGTTTACTAGCGGGAGGAGGATACGAGCAGTACTTC
CASSLLAGGGYEQYF
>TRBD2|TRBJ2-1|TRBV6-9|.
TGTGCCAGCAGGAAGGGAAGCGGGAGGGGCCCTAATGAGCAGTTCTTC
CASRKGSGRGPNEQFF
>.|TRBJ2-7|TRBV10-3|.
TGTGCCATCAGTTATGGGTACGAGCAGTACTTC
CAISYGYEQYF
>.|TRBJ1-1|TRBV5-4|.
TGTGCCAGCAGCTTTAGGCAGGGACAAGCTTTCTTT
CASSFRQGQAFF
>.|TRBJ2-1|TRBV11-2|.
TGTGCCAGCAGCGATAATATGGACAGCCCAAATGAGCAGTTCTTC
CASSDNMDSPNEQFF
>TRBD1|TRBJ2-3|TRBV13|.
TGTGCCAGCAGCTCTCAGAGGGGGCACTATACGCAGTATTTT
CASSSQRGHYTQYF
>.|TRBJ1-4|TRBV15|.
TGTGCCACCAGCAGAGAACGGTGGAACGGGAGGTTTTTT
CATSRERWNGRFF
>TRBD1|TRBJ1-1|TRBV30|many
TGTGCCTGGAGCCCAGGGGGGAAGTCCACTGAAGCTTTCTTT
CAWSPGGKSTEAFF
>TRBD2|TRBJ2-7|TRBV9|.
TGTGCCAGCAGCGTCTTCGGGACGGGGGGCTACGAGCAGTACTTC
CASSVFGTGGYEQYF
>.|TRBJ1-2|TRBV6-5|once
TGTGCCAGCAGTTCGGGACTTGGCTATGGCTACACCTTC
CASSSGLGYGYTF
>.|TRBJ2-7|TRBV7-9|.
TGTGCCAGCAGCCAGAGAACCGGGGACGGCGAGCAGTACTTC
CASSQRTGDGEQYF
>.|TRBJ1-1|TRBV9|.
TGTGCCAGCAGCCTCGGTGGGGACACTGAAGCTTTCTTT
CASSLGGDTEAFF
>.|TRBJ2-1|TRBV2|.
TGTGCCAGCAGTGAAGGGGCGGCCCTGCCAAATTACAATGAGCAGTTCTTC
CASSEGAALPNYNEQFF